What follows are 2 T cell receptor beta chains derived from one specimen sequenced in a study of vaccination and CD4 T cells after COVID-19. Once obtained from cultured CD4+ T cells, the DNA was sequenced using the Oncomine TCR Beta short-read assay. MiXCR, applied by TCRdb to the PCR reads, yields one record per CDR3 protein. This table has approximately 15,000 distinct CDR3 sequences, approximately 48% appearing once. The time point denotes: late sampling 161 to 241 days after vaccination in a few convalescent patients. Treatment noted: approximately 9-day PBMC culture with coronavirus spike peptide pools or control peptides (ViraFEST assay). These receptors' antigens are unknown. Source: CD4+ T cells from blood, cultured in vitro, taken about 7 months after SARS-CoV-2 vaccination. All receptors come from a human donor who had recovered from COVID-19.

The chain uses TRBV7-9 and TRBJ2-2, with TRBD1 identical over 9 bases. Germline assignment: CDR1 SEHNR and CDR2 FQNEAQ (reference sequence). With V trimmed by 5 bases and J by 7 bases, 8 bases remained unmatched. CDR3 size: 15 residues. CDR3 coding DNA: TGTGCCAGCAGCGTCCGACAGGGGGATGGCGGGGAGCTGTTTTTT. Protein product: CASSVRQGDGGELFF.

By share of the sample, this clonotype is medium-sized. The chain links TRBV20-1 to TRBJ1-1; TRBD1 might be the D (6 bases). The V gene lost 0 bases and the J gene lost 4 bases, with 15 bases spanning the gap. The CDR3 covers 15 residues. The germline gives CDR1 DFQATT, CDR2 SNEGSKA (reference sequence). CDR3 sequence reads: CSARDPRKQGTEAFF. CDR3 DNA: TGCAGTGCTAGAGATCCCCGTAAACAGGGCACTGAAGCTTTCTTT.